This TCR beta chain was retrieved from a study of Ad26.COV2.S vaccination and SARS-CoV-2 variants. Study-level information: Donor allocation was to the COV1001 Ad26.COV2.S trial arm.

Treatment reported: roughly 19 received Ad26.COV2.S at low or high dose, single or two shots; roughly 5 received placebo; per-sample allocation not given. Day 63 after the first injection of vaccine or placebo was the sampling time. Clones were read by immunoSEQ multiplex PCR, and TCRdb kept only the in-frame ones, dropping some. This table holds fewer than 400,000 clones, about 88% found once. General observations from the study: The placebo group had lower spike-specific TCR breadth than the vaccine recipients did.

Concerning this clone itself: Its antigen is currently unknown.

Looked up from germline, CDR1 is SGHDT and CDR2 is YYEEEE. V gave up 0 bases and J gave up 0 bases, with 13 bases separating them. The CDR3 runs to 17 residues. This receptor was identified in a person aged 18-60 years who received the Ad26.COV2.S COVID-19 vaccine or a placebo. The V and J genes are TRBV5-6 and TRBJ1-3; D gene unclear. The sample was peripheral blood, taken in a trial of Ad26.COV2.S vaccine versus placebo. For the CDR3, the DNA is TGTGCCAGCAGCTTGGGGCAGCTAGCCCTCTCTGGAAACACCATATATTTT. Protein: CASSLGQLALSGNTIYF. The whole variable domain, filled in from reference TRBV5-6 and TRBJ1-3, reads DAGVTQSPTHLIKTRGQQVTLRCSPKSGHDTVSWYQQALGQGPQFIFQYYEEEERQRGNFPDRFSGHQFPNYSSELNVNALLLGDSALYLCASSLGQLALSGNTIYFGEGSWLTVV.